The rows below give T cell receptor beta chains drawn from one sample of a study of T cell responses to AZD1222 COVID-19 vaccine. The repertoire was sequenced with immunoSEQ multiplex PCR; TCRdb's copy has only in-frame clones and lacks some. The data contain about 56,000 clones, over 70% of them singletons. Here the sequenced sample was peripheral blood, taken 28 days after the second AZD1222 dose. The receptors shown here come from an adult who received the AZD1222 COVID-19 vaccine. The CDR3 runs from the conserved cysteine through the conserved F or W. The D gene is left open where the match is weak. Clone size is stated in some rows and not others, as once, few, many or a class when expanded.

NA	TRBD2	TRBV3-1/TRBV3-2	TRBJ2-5	TGTGCCAGCAGCCAAGGTGTCCTAGCGGGGACGGAGACCCAGTACTTC	CASSQGVLAGTETQYF
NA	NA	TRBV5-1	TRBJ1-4	TGCGCCAGCAACGACACAGCAACTAATGAAAAACTGTTTTTT	CASNDTATNEKLFF
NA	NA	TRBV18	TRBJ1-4	TGTGCCAGCTCACGGGCAGTTGCAACTAATGAAAAACTGTTTTTT	CASSRAVATNEKLFF
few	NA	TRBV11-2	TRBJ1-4	TGTGCCAGCAGCTTAGTTCCCCAGAGTATGAGGGAACTGTTTTTT	CASSLVPQSMRELFF
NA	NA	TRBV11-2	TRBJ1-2	TGTGCCAGCAGCTTTAGCACAGGGAATGGCTACACCTTC	CASSFSTGNGYTF
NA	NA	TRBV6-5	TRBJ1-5	TGTGCCAGCGGTAGGGGGGATCTCGGTCAGCCCCAGCATTTT	CASGRGDLGQPQHF
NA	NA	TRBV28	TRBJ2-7	TGTGCCAGCAGTTCACCCCGGGAGCAGTACTTC	CASSSPREQYF
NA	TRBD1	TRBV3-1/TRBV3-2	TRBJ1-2	TGTGCCAGCAGCCTCCCGGGACAGGGGGCTGGCTACACCTTC	CASSLPGQGAGYTF
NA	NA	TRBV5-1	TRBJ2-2	TGCGCCAGCAGCCCCCGGACGGACACCGGGGAGCTGTTTTTT	CASSPRTDTGELFF
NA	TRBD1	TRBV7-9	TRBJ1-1	TGTGCCAGCAGCCCCCGACAGGGGAGCACTGAAGCTTTCTTT	CASSPRQGSTEAFF
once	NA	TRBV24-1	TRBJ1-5	TGTGCCACCAGTGTTGGGGGGCAGCCCCAGCATTTT	CATSVGGQPQHF
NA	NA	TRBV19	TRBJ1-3	TGTGCCAGTTTGGGAGACAGTCGATATAGATCTGGAAACACCATATATTTT	CASLGDSRYRSGNTIYF
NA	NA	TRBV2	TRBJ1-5	TGTGCCAGCAGGATGGACAGAAATAGCAATCAGCCCCAGCATTTT	CASRMDRNSNQPQHF
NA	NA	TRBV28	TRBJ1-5	TGTGCCAGCAGTTTATTAGGTAGGGGTAGCAATCAGCCCCAGCATTTT	CASSLLGRGSNQPQHF
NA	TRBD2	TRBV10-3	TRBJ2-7	TGTGCCATCAGTGAGTCGATAATAGCGGGAGGGCCGATCGGCGAGCAGTACTTC	CAISESIIAGGPIGEQYF
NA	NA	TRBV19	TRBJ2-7	TGTGCCAGTAGTTCCACCTCAGGGTCCGAGCAGTACTTC	CASSSTSGSEQYF
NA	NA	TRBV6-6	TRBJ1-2	TGTGCCAGCAGTTACTCCTATGGCTACACCTTC	CASSYSYGYTF
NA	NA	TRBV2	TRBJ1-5	TGTGCCAGCAGTGAAGGAATCAATCAGCCCCAGCATTTT	CASSEGINQPQHF
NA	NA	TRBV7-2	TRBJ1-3	TGTGCCAGCAGCCTCCTAAGTACCGATCCTGGAAACACCATATATTTT	CASSLLSTDPGNTIYF
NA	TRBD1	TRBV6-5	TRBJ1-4	TGTGCCAGCAGTTACTTCGGGACAGGAAAGGAAAAACTGTTTTTT	CASSYFGTGKEKLFF
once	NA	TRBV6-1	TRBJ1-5	TGTGCCAGCAGTGAAGGCCTCAATCAGCCCCAGCATTTT	CASSEGLNQPQHF
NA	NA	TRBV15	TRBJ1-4	TGTGCCACCAGCCTAGCGGGGGCAAATGAAAAACTGTTTTTT	CATSLAGANEKLFF
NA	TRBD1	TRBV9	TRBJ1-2	TGTGCCAGCAGCCCAGGACAGGGTCTGACTAACTATGGCTACACCTTC	CASSPGQGLTNYGYTF
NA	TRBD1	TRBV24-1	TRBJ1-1	TGTGCCACCGCAATCGGACAGGGGGGGGTCACTGAAGCTTTCTTT	CATAIGQGGVTEAFF
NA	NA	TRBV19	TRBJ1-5	TGTGCCAGTAGGAGGAAAGACGGCCCAAACCAGCCCCAGCATTTT	CASRRKDGPNQPQHF
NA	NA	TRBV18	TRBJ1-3	TGTGCCAGCTCACCAGGCGGGGGAGGAAACACCATATATTTT	CASSPGGGGNTIYF
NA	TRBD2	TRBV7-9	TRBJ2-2	TGTGCCAGCACCAGACTAGCGGGGATAAACACCGGGGAGCTGTTTTTT	CASTRLAGINTGELFF
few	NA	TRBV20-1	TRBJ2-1	TGCAGTGCTAACAGGGACAATGAGCAGTTCTTC	CSANRDNEQFF
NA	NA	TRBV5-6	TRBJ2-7	TGTGCCAGCAGCTTTGAATCCACCTACGAGCAGTACTTC	CASSFESTYEQYF
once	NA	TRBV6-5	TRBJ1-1	TGTGCCAGCAGTTACCCAGGGCGGGGGACTGAAGCTTTCTTT	CASSYPGRGTEAFF
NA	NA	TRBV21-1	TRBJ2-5	TGTGCCAGCAGCCCTAACGGCGTCCAAGAGACCCAGTACTTC	CASSPNGVQETQYF